This TCR beta chain comes out of a study of blood T cell repertoires in COVID-19. Turning to the study itself: The analysed material was cDNA or gDNA that came from T cells, B-cell-depleted T cells, or PBMCs.

Germline lookup yields CDR1 SGHRS and CDR2 YFSETQ. This CDR3 region has 16 residues. Germline trimming cut 0 bases from V and 3 bases from J; bases unmatched to any gene: 9. Assay: immunoSEQ multiplex PCR; the TCRdb copy retains only in-frame clones and omits some. The table has around 200,000 clones, about four fifths seen once. The receptor was derived from a woman in her 50s with acute or convalescent COVID-19. Sequencing was done on a sample of peripheral blood. The chain joins TRBV5-1 to TRBJ2-7, with 7 bases that match TRBD1. The CDR3 coding sequence is TGCGCCAGCAGCTTGGGAAGCCAGGGGGACCGCTACGAGCAGTACTTC. Translation: CASSLGSQGDRYEQYF.